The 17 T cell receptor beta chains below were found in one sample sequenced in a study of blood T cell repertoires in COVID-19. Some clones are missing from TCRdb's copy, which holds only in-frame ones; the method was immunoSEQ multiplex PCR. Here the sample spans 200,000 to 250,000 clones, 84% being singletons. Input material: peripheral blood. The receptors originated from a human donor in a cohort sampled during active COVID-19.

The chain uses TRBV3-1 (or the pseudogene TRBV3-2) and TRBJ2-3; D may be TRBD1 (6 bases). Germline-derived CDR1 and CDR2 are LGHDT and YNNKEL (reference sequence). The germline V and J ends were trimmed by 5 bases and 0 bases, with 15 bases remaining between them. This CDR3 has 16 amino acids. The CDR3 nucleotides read TGTGCCAGCAGCTACTATCAGGGGCGGAGCACAGATACGCAGTATTTT. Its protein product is CASSYYQGRSTDTQYF.

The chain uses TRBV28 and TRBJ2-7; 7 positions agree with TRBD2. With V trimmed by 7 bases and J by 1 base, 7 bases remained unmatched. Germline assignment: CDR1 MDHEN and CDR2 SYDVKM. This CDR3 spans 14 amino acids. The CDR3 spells CASNGAGESYEQYF. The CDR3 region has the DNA TGTGCCAGCAATGGGGCGGGAGAATCCTACGAGCAGTACTTC.

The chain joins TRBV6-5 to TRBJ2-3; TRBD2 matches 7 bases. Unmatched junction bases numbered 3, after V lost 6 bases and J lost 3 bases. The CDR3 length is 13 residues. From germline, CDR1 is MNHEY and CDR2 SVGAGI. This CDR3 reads CASSSGITDTQYF. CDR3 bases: TGTGCCAGCAGCAGCGGGATAACAGATACGCAGTATTTT.

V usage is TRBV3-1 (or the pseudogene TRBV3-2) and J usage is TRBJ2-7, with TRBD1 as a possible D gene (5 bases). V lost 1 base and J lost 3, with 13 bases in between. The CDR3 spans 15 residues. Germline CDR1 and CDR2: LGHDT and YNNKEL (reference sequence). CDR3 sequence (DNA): TGTGCCAGCAGCCAAGGACAGACGTCCTTCTACGAGCAGTACTTC. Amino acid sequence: CASSQGQTSFYEQYF.

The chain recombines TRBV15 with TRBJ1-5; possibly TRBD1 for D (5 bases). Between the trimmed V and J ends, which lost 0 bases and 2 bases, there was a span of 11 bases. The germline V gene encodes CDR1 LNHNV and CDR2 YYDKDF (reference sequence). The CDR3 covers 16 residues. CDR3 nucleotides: TGTGCCACCAGCAGAGACCTGGGGCAGCGCAATCAGCCCCAGCATTTT. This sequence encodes CATSRDLGQRNQPQHF.

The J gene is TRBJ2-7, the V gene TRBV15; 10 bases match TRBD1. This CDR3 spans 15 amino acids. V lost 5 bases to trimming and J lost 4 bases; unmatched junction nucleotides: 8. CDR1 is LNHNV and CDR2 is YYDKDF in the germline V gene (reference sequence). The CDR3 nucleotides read TGTGCCACCAGCGAATCGGGACAGGGGTGGTACGAGCAGTACTTC. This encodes CATSESGQGWYEQYF.

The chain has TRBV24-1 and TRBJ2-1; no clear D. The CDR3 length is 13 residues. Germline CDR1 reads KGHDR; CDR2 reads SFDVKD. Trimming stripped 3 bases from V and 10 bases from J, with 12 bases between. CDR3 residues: CATSDIKAAEQFF. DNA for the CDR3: TGTGCCACCAGTGATATCAAGGCGGCGGAGCAGTTCTTC.

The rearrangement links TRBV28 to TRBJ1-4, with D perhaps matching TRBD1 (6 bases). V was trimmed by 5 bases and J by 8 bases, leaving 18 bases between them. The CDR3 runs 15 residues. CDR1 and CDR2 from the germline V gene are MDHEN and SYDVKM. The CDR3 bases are TGTGCCAGCAGTACACGACAGGTTCTGTACGAAAAACTGTTTTTT. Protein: CASSTRQVLYEKLFF.

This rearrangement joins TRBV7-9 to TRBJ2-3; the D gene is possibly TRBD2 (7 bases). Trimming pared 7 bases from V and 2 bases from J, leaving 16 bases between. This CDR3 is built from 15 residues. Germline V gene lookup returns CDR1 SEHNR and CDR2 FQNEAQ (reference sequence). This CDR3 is CASTISGTTTDTQYF. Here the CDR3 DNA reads TGTGCCAGCACTATAAGCGGGACAACCACAGATACGCAGTATTTT.

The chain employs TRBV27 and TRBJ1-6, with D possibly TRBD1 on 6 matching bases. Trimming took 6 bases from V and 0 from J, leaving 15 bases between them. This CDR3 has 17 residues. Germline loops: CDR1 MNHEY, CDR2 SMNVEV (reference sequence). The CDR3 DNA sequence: TGTGCCAGCAGCCACCAGGGGTCCGTCTCCTATAATTCACCCCTCCACTTT. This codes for CASSHQGSVSYNSPLHF.

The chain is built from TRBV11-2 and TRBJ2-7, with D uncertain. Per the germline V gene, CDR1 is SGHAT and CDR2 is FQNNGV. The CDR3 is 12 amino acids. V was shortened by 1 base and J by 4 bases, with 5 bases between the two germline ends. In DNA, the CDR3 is TGTGCCAGCAGCTTAGCTCGGTACGAGCAGTACTTC. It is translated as CASSLARYEQYF.

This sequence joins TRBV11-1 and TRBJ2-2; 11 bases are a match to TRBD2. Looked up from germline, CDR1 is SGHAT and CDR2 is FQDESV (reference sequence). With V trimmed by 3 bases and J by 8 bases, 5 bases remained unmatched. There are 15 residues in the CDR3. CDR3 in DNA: TGTGCCAGCAGCTTCTCTAGCGGGAGGACGGGGGAGCTGTTTTTT. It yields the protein CASSFSSGRTGELFF.

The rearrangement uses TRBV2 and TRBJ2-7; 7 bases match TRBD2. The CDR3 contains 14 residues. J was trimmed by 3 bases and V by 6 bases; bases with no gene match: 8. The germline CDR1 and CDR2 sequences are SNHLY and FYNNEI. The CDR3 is CASRTDGGYYEQYF. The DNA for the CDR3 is TGTGCCAGCAGGACGGACGGGGGGTACTACGAGCAGTACTTC.

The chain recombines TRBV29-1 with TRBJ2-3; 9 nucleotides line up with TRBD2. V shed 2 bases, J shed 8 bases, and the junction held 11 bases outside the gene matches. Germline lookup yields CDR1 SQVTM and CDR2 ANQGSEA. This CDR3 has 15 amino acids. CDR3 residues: CSVELTSGRSGTQYF. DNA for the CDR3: TGCAGCGTTGAATTGACTAGCGGTAGGTCAGGTACGCAGTATTTT.

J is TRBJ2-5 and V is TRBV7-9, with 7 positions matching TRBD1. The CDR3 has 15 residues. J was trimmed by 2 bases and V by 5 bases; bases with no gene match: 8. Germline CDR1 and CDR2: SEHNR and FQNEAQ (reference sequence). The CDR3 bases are TGTGCCAGCAGCGCTCCGGGACAGCCGCAAGAGACCCAGTACTTC. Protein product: CASSAPGQPQETQYF.

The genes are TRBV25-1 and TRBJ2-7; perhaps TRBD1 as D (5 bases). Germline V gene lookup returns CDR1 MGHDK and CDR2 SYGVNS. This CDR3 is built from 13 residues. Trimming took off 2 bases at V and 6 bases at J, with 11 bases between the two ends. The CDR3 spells CASSEPLRGEQYF. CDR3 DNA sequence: TGTGCCAGCAGTGAACCCCTAAGGGGCGAGCAGTACTTC.

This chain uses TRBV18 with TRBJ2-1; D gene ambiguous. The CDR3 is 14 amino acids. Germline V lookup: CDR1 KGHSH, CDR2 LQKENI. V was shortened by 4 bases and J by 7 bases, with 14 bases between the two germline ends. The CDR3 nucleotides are TGTGCCAGCTCACGAGATCGTGTACAGAATGAGCAGTTCTTC. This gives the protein CASSRDRVQNEQFF.